This T cell receptor (beta chain) was documented in a study of blood T cells in healthy people across ages. Study-wide results and limits: Diversity estimates drawn from one million T cells were deemed underestimates.

A second about 6 to 11 cycle PCR used barcoded and J-beta primers. TCRdb ran MiXCR on the 5' RACE reads and lists one entry per CDR3 protein. The sample comprises 700,000 or so distinct CDR3 sequences, approximately 22% of which are singletons, and approximately 20% rests with the top ten. The germline gives CDR1 DFQATT, CDR2 SNEGSKA (reference sequence). With 6 bases removed from V and 2 bases from J, the gap between germline ends came to 14 bases. The CDR3 loop spans 13 amino acids. In its sample, this clonotype was seen a few times. Its specificity is not known. The chain couples TRBV20-1 to TRBJ2-7; D is perhaps TRBD2 (5 bases). Sequencing was performed on blood. This TCR was sampled from a man between 65 and 85 years old in good health. Here the CDR3 reads CSARPGGPYEQYF. DNA for the CDR3: TGCAGTGCCCGCCCAGGCGGGCCCTACGAGCAGTACTTC.